This T cell receptor beta chain was sequenced in a study of Graves' ophthalmopathy and Graves' hyperthyroidism. Findings of the study overall: Clonotypes were expanded in thyroid at above 0.001 frequency, and most also appeared in blood. Ophthalmopathy progression was predicted by the model at roughly 69% sensitivity and about 74% specificity.

This CDR3 has 17 amino acids. V lost 2 bases, J lost 5 bases, and 13 bases stayed unmatched. The germline CDR1 and CDR2 sequences are MNHEY and SVGAGI. RNA transcripts yielded amplified TCR beta CDR3 regions. The workflow started with a first-round RT-PCR run with HTBI primers and then moved on to a second-round multiplex PCR. TCRdb re-analysed the multiplex PCR reads in MiXCR, keeping a single row per CDR3 protein. The sample lists hundreds of thousands of distinct CDR3 sequences; about 24% were seen once. Newly diagnosed, the hyperthyroidism patients had under 2 months' duration and were aged 18 to 65. Diagnostic conclusions were grounded in clinical symptoms, serum thyroxine, TRAb, thyroid ultrasound and orbital computed tomography. As concerns this clonotype: What it binds is not known.

Material for sequencing was peripheral blood. This receptor was taken from a woman between 18 and 30 years old with stable Graves' hyperthyroidism. Some clones in this sample may be carry-over from other donors' samples. The V call is TRBV6-5, the J call TRBJ2-5; 8 nucleotides line up with TRBD2. The DNA of the CDR3 is TGTGCCAGCAGTTACCGGGGGGGGGGCTCTGGTTGGGAGACCCAGTACTTC. Translated: CASSYRGGGSGWETQYF.